These 5 T cell receptor beta chains originate from one sample sequenced in a study of Graves' ophthalmopathy and Graves' hyperthyroidism (dated by TCRdb to between 2018 and 2020). The sequencing machine was an Illumina HiSeq 2000. For repertoire sequencing, TCR beta CDR3 regions were amplified from RNA transcripts. The first round of RT-PCR was done with HTBI primers and the Qiagen OneStep RT-PCR kit, and was followed by a second round of multiplex PCR, then size selection and purification. TCRdb redid the processing of the public reads, applying fastp at Q25 and MiXCR, and retained in-frame beta chains. Duplicate CDR3 protein sequences are folded into a single record with the most common DNA and genes. The sample table contains 650,000 to 800,000 distinct CDR3 sequences; only one count was recorded for about two fifths of them. The ten largest make up about 3.3% of the sample. The sequenced sample was peripheral blood. Receptor source: an adult man with Graves' ophthalmopathy.

Only one count was recorded for this clonotype. The chain couples TRBV20-1 to TRBJ2-7; possibly TRBD2 for D (5 bases). The CDR3 is 14 amino acids. Germline CDR1 reads DFQATT; CDR2 reads SNEGSKA (reference sequence). Trimming stripped 0 bases from V and 7 bases from J, with 16 bases between. The CDR3 DNA reads TGCAGTGCTAGAGATTCCGAAGACTACAATGAGCAGTACTTC. Amino acids: CSARDSEDYNEQYF.

The V gene is TRBV6-2 or TRBV6-3, the J gene TRBJ2-2; D is unclear. Per germline, CDR1 MNHEY and CDR2 SVGEGT. V dropped 8 bases and J dropped 7 bases, with 11 bases sitting between them. CDR3 length: 12 residues. CDR3: CASLWTNGELFF. CDR3 DNA: TGTGCCAGCTTGTGGACCAACGGGGAGCTGTTTTTT.

This clonotype occurred many times. The chain combines TRBV2 with TRBJ2-3; D uncertain. Trimming cost V 6 bases and J 2 bases, with 9 bases left between them. CDR3 size: 13 residues. Germline V gene data show CDR1 as SNHLY and CDR2 as FYNNEI. The CDR3 DNA reads as TGTGCCAGCAGACGGGCTTTCACAGATACGCAGTATTTT. This encodes CASRRAFTDTQYF.

On this clonotype: A junction boundary mismatches the germline segment, possibly from a read error. V usage is TRBV7-9 and J usage is TRBJ1-5; 7 nucleotides agree with TRBD1. The germline V gene has CDR1 SEHNR and CDR2 FQNEAQ (reference sequence). The CDR3 has 17 residues. The DNA for the CDR3 is TGCGCCAGCAGCCAAGAAGGGGGCTTTGAGAGGAGCCGGCCCCAGCATTTT. Protein sequence: CASSQEGGFERSRPQHF.

With regard to this clonotype: One end of the junction is discordant with germline, which a read error may explain. The chain carries TRBV10-3 and TRBJ1-2; 9 bases fit TRBD1. Germline V gene sequence: CDR1 ENHRY, CDR2 SYGVKD. The CDR3 consists of 14 residues. The CDR3 region has the DNA TGTGCCATCGGTGACAGGGGGATCGGCTACGGCTACACCTTC. Translating it yields CAIGDRGIGYGYTF.